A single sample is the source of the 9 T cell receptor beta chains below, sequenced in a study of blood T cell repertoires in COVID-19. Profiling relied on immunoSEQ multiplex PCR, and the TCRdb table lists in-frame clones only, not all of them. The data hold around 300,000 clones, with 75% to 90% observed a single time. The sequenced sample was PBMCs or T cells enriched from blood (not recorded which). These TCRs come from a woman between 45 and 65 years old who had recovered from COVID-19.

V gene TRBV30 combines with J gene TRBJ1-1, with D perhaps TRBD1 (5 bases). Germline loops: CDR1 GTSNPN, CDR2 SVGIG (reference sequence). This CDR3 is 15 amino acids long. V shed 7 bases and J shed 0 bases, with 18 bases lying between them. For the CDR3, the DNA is TGTGCCTCCTCGCCGAAGCGGGGGGTGAACACTGAAGCTTTCTTT. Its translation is CASSPKRGVNTEAFF.

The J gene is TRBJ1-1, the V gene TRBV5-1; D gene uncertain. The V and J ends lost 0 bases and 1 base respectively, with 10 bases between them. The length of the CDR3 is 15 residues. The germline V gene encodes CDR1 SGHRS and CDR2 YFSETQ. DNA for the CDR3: TGCGCCAGCAGCTTGGCCAGTTTAGCGAACACTGAAGCTTTCTTT. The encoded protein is CASSLASLANTEAFF.

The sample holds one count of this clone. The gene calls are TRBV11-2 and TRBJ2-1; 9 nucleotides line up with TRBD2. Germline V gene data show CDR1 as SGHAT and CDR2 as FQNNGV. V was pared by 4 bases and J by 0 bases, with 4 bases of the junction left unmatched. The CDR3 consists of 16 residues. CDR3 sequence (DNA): TGTGCCAGCAGCTACTTAGCGGGAGACTCCTACAATGAGCAGTTCTTC. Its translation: CASSYLAGDSYNEQFF.

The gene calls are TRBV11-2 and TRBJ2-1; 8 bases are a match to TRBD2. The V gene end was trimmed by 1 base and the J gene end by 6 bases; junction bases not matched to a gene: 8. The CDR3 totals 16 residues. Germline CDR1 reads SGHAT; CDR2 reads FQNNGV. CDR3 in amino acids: CASSLVAAGVPNEQFF. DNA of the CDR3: TGTGCCAGCAGCTTAGTGGCAGCGGGAGTCCCCAATGAGCAGTTCTTC.

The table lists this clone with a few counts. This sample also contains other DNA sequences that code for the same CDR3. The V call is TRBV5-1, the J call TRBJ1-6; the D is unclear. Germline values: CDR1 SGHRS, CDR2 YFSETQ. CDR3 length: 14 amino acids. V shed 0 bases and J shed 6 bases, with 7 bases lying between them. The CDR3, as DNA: TGCGCCAGCAGCTTGGGGGAGGTTAATTCACCCCTCCACTTT. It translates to CASSLGEVNSPLHF.

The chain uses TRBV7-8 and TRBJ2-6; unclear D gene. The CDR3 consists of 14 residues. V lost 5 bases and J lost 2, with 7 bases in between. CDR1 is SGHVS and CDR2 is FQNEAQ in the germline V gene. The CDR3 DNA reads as TGTGCCAGCAGCCCCATAGCTGGGGCCAACGTCCTGACTTTC. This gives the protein CASSPIAGANVLTF.

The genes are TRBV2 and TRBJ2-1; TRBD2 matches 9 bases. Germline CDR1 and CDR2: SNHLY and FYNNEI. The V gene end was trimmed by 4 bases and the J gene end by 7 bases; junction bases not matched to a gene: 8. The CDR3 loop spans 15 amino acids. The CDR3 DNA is TGTGCCAGCAGTGGTGGCGGGGGGGATATAAATGAGCAGTTCTTC. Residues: CASSGGGGDINEQFF.

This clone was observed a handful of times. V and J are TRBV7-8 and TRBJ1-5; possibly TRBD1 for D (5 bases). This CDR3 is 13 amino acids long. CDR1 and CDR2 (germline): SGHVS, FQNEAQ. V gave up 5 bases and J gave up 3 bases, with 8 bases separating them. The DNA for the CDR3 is TGTGCCAGCAGCCAGGACACCAATCAGCCCCAGCATTTT. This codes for CASSQDTNQPQHF. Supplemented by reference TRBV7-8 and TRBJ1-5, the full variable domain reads GAGVSQSPRYKVAKRGQDVALRCDPISGHVSLFWYQQALGQGPEFLTYFQNEAQLDKSGLPSDRFFAERPEGSVSTLKIQRTQQEDSAVYLCASSQDTNQPQHFGDGTRLSIL.

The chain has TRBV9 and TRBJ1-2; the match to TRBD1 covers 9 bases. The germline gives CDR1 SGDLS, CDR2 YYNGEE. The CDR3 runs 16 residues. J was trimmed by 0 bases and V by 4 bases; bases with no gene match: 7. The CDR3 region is CASSSWTGATNYGYTF. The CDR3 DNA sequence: TGTGCCAGCAGCTCCTGGACAGGGGCGACTAACTATGGCTACACCTTC. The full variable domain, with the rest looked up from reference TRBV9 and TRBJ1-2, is DSGVTQTPKHLITATGQRVTLRCSPRSGDLSVYWYQQSLDQGLQFLIQYYNGEERAKGNILERFSAQQFPDLHSELNLSSLELGDSALYFCASSSWTGATNYGYTFGSGTRLTVV.